Sequencing of this T cell receptor (beta chain) was carried out in a study of shared clonotypes between healthy human individuals. Study results and caveats: Among donors, the sharing of clonotypes was expected to be influenced by sequencing depth.

Researchers ran the assay at a deep level. Measured with immunoSEQ multiplex PCR; TCRdb has only the in-frame clones, and not every one. The data contain approximately 2,200,000 clones, under 95% of them singletons. Remarks on this clone: The antigen is not known.

Terminally differentiated effector memory CD45RA+ cells were excluded from the naive CD8 cells, which were CD45RO-negative and positively selected for CCR7. The germline gives CDR1 SGHKS, CDR2 YYEKEE (reference sequence). CDR3 length: 15 amino acids. The V end was cut by 0 bases, the J end by 0 bases, with 9 bases between. The rearrangement uses TRBV5-5 and TRBJ1-1, with D hard to call. The sequence derives from a man younger than 30 in good health. Some clones in this sample may be carry-over from other donors' samples. What was sequenced was naive CD8+ T cells from PBMCs. The CDR3 spells CASSLVAAMNTEAFF. DNA for the CDR3: TGTGCCAGCAGCTTGGTTGCAGCTATGAACACTGAAGCTTTCTTT.